Sequencing of this T cell receptor beta chain was carried out in a study of shared clonotypes between healthy human individuals. Whole-study results and caveats: Clonotype sharing among donors was thought likely to change with sequencing depth. Of the naive CD4 clonotypes, about 5% were shared across a handful of donors. Larger richness was generally estimated for naive than memory subsets.

A remark on this clone: Antigen unknown.

Profiled with immunoSEQ multiplex PCR; TCRdb holds only in-frame clones, not every one. The sample lists a few hundred thousand clones; around 97% were seen once. From CD4+ cells came CD45RA+ naive and CD45RA-negative memory subsets. The TCR comes from a woman aged 25 to 39 in good health. Sequencing was carried out using naive CD4+ T cells sorted from blood. Subset specified: CD45RA+ positively selected.

CDR3 in amino acids: CASTPGGTPYEQYF. In nucleotides, the CDR3 is TGTGCCAGTACCCCCGGGGGTACCCCCTACGAGCAGTACTTC. This sequence joins TRBV19 and TRBJ2-7, with TRBD2 as a possible D gene (6 bases). From germline, CDR1 is LNHDA and CDR2 SQIVND (reference sequence). Trimming cost V 7 bases and J 2 bases, with 15 bases left between them. The CDR3 length is 14 residues.